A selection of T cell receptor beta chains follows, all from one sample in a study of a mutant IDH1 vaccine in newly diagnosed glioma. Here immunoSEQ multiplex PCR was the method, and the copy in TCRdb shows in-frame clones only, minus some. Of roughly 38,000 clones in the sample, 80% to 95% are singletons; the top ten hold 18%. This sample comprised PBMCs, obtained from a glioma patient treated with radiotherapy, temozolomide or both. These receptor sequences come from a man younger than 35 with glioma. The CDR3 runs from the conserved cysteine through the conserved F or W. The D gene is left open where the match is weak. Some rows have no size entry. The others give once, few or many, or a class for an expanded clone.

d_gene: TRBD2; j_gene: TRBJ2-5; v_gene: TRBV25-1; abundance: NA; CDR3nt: TGTGCCAGCAGTGAATTGGGGGAGGGCCCCGGGGAGACCCAGTACTTC; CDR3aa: CASSELGEGPGETQYF
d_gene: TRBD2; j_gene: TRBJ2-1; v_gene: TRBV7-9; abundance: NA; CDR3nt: TGTGCCAGCAGCACATCCGGGACTAGCAGTTACAATGAGCAGTTCTTC; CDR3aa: CASSTSGTSSYNEQFF
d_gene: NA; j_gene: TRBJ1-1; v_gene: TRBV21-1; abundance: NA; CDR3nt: TGTGCCAGCAGCATCGGGGAACCGAACACTGAAGCTTTCTTT; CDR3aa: CASSIGEPNTEAFF
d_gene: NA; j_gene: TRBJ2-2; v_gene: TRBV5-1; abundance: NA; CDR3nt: TGCGCCAGCAGCATAGGACAGATCACCGGGGAGCTGTTTTTT; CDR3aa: CASSIGQITGELFF
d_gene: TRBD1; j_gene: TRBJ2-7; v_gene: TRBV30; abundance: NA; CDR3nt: TGTGCCTGGGTTAGGGGGCCGGACGAGCAGTACTTC; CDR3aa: CAWVRGPDEQYF
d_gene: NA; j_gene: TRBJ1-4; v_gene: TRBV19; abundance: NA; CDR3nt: TGTGCCAGTAGTATCCCGAGGGTCGAAAAACTGTTTTTT; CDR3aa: CASSIPRVEKLFF
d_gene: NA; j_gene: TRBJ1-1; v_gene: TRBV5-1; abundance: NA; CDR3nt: TGCGCCAGCAGCCCAGGCCCGGGGCTTGGGACTGAAGCTTTCTTT; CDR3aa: CASSPGPGLGTEAFF
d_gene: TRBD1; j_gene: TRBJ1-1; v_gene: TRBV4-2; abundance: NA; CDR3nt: TGTGCCAGCAGCCAACAGGGGGCGTTCACTGAAGCTTTCTTT; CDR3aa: CASSQQGAFTEAFF
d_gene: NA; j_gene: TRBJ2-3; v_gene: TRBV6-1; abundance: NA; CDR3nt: TGTGCCAGCAGTCCTACACAGACAGATACGCAGTATTTT; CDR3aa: CASSPTQTDTQYF
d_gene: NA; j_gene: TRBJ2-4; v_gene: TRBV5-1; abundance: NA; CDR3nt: TGCGCCAGCAGCTCTGCCGGAGATAACATTCAGTACTTC; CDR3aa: CASSSAGDNIQYF
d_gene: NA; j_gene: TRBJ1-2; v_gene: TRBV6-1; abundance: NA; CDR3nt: TGTGCCAGCTCTCCTCTAGGGGGCTACACCTTC; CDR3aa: CASSPLGGYTF
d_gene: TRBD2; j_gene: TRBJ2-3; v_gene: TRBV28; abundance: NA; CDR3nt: TGTGCCAGCAGTTTAGAGGTAACTAGCGGGAGGGAGAGCACAGATACGCAGTATTTT; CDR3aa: CASSLEVTSGRESTDTQYF
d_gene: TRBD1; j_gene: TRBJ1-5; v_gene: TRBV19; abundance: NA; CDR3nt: TGTGCCAGTAGTGTGGGACAGGTCAATCAGCCCCAGCATTTT; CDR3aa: CASSVGQVNQPQHF
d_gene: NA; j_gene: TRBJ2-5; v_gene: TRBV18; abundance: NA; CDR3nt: TGTGCCAGCCAGGGCATTCAAGAGACCCAGTACTTC; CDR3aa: CASQGIQETQYF
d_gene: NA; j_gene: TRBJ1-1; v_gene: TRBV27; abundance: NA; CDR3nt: TGTGCCAGCAGACCCCTCAGGGACACTGAAGCTTTCTTT; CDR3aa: CASRPLRDTEAFF
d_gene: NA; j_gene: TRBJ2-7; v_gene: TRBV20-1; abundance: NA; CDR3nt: TGCAGTGGCGGGAACTCCTACGAGCAGTACTTC; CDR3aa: CSGGNSYEQYF
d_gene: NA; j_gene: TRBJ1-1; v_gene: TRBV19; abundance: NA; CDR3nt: TGTGCCAGTACCTCTCCGGGGAAGAACACTGAAGCTTTCTTT; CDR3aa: CASTSPGKNTEAFF
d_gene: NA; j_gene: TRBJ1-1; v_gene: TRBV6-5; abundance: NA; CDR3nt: TGTGCCAGCAGTTACTCGATCAGGACGAACATTGAAGCTTTCTTT; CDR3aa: CASSYSIRTNIEAFF
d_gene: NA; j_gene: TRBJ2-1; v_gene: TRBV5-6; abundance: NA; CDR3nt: TGTGCCAGCAGCTTGCGCCAATTTGGCAATGAGCAGTTCTTC; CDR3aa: CASSLRQFGNEQFF
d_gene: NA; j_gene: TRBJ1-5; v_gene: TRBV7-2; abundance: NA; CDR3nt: TGTGCCAGCAGCTTAGCTCCCGGGGGATACCAGCCCCAGCATTTT; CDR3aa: CASSLAPGGYQPQHF
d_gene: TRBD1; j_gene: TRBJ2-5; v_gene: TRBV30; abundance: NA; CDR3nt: TGTGCCTGGGACACAGGGGGCGAGACCCAGTACTTC; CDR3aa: CAWDTGGETQYF
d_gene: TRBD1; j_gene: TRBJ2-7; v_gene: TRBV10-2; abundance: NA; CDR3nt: TGCGCCAGCAGTGATGCGGGACAGGGCTACGAGCAGTACTTC; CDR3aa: CASSDAGQGYEQYF
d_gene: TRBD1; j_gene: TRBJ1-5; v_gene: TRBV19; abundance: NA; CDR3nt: TGTGCCAGTAGTATTTGGGACAGGGGGGACCAGCCCCAGCATTTT; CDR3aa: CASSIWDRGDQPQHF
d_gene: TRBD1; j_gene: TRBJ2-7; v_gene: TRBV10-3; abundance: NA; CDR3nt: TGTGCCATCAAAGGGACAGGGACTGACGAGCAGTACTTC; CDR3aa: CAIKGTGTDEQYF
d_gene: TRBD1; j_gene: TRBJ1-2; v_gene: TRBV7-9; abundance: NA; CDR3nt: TGTGCCAGCAGCCAGACAGGGGTTGGCTACACCTTC; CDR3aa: CASSQTGVGYTF
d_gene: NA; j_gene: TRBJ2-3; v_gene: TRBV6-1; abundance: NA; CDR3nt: TGTGCCAGCAGGCCCCTAGGCAGCACAGATACGCAGTATTTT; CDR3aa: CASRPLGSTDTQYF
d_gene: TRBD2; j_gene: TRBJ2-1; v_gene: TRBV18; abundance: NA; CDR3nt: TGTGCCAGCTCCCGGGACTACTACAATGAGCAGTTCTTC; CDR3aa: CASSRDYYNEQFF
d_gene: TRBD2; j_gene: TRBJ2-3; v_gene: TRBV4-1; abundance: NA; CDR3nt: TGCGCCAGCAGCCAAAGGGTGGCTAGCGGGAAGATCACAGATACGCAGTATTTT; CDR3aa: CASSQRVASGKITDTQYF
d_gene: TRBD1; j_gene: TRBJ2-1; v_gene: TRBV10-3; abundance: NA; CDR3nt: TGTGCCATCAGTGAGTCGATGAGGGGGCGAAGTATCGGGAATGAGCAGTTCTTC; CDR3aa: CAISESMRGRSIGNEQFF
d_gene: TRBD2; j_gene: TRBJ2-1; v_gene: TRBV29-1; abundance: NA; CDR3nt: TGCAGCGTTGCCCGGGGAGGGGATGAGCAGTTCTTC; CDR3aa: CSVARGGDEQFF
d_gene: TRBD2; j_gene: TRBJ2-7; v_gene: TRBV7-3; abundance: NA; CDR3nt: TGTGCCAGCAGCTTAAACGGGGCTAGCGGGAGAGAGCAGTACTTC; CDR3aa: CASSLNGASGREQYF
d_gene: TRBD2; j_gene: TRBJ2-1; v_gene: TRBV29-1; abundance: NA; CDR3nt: TGCAGCGTTAAGGTGACCGGGACTAGCTCCTACAATGAGCAGTTCTTC; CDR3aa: CSVKVTGTSSYNEQFF
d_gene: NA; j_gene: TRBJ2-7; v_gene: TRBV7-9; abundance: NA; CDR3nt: TGTGCCGTTCCGCCAAAAACAGGGAACAACGAGCAGTACTTC; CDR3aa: CAVPPKTGNNEQYF
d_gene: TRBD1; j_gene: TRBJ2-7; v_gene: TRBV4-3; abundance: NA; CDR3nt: TGCGCCAGCAGCCAAGAACACAGGGGACCCTCCTACGAGCAGTACTTC; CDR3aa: CASSQEHRGPSYEQYF
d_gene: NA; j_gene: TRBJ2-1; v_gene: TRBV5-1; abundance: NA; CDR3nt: TGCGCCAGCAGCTTGGGGCAGGGACGGAATGAGCAGTTCTTC; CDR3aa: CASSLGQGRNEQFF
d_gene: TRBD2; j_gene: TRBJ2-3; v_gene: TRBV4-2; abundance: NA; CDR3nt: TGTGCCAGCAGGGGTGGGGCTGCGGGAGCCGGGGATACGCAGTATTTT; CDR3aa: CASRGGAAGAGDTQYF
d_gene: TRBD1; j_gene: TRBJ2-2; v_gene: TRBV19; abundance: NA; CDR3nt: TGTGCCAGTAGTAGGACAGGGTTGAACACCGGGGAGCTGTTTTTT; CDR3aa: CASSRTGLNTGELFF
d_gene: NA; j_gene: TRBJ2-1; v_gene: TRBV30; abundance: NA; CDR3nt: TGTGCCTGGAGTGTAAGGGCCCTAGGGCTAGCGCACTACCCTCAGTTCTTC; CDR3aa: CAWSVRALGLAHYPQFF
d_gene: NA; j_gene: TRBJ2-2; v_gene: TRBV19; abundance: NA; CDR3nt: TGTGCCAGTAGTGGGTTGGGGTTCGGGGAGCTGTTTTTT; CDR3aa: CASSGLGFGELFF
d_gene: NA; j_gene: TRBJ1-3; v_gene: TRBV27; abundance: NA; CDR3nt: TGTGCCAGCAGTTTATCGATGGGTGACTCTGGAAACACCATATATTTT; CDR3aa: CASSLSMGDSGNTIYF
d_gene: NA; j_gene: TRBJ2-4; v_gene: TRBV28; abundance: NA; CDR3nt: TGTGCCAGCAGTTTTTATTCAGGCTACAAAAACATTCAGTACTTC; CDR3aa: CASSFYSGYKNIQYF
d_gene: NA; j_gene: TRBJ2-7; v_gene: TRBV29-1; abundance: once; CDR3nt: TGCAGCGTCTCCCCAGGAGGCCTAGGCAGCTACGAGCAGTACTTC; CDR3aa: CSVSPGGLGSYEQYF
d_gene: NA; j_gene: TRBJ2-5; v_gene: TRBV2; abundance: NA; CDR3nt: TGTGCCAGCTCGAATACCCAAGAGACCCAGTACTTC; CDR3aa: CASSNTQETQYF
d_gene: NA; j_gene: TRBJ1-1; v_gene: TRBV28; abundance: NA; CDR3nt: TGTGCCAGCAGTCCCTGGGGGGGAGGGGTGAACACTGAAGCTTTCTTT; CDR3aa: CASSPWGGGVNTEAFF
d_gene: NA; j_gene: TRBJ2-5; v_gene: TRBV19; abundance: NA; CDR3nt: TGTGCCAGTAGTATATGGGGGGAGACCCAGTACTTC; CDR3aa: CASSIWGETQYF
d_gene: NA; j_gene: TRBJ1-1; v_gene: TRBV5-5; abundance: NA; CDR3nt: TGTGCCAGCAGCTTGGCCTCGTGGGAAGCTTTCTTT; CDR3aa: CASSLASWEAFF
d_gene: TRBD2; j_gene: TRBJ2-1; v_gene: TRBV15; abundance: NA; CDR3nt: TGTGCCACCAGCAGAGACGGACTAGCGGTAGGAAATGAGCAGTTCTTC; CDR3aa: CATSRDGLAVGNEQFF
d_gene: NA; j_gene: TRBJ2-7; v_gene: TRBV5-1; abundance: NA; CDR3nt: TGCGCCAGCAGCTTACAGGGTTCCGAGCAGTACTTC; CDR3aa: CASSLQGSEQYF
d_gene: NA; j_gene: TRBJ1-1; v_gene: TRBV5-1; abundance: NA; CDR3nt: TGCGCCAGCAGCTTGGCTAGTCAGAACACTGAAGCTTTCTTT; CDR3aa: CASSLASQNTEAFF
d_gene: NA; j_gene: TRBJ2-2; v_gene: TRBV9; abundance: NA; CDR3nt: TGTGCCAGCAGCGGAGGAAGTCAGAACACCGGGGAGCTGTTTTTT; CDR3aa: CASSGGSQNTGELFF
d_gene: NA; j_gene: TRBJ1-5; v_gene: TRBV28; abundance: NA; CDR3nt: TGTGCCAGCAGTAGTGGGGTTGTGACAGTCCCACCTTCCAATCAGCCCCAGCATTTT; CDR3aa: CASSSGVVTVPPSNQPQHF
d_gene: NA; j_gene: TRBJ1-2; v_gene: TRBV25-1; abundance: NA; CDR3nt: TGTGCCAGCAGTGAAGAGCGAGGGGAGGGCTATGGCTACACCTTC; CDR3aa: CASSEERGEGYGYTF
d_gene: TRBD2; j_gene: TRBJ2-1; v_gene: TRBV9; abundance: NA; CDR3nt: TGTGCCAGCAGCTTCGGACTAGCGGGCGCCAATGAGCAGTTCTTC; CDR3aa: CASSFGLAGANEQFF
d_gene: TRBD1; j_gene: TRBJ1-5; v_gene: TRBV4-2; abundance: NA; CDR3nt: TGTGCCAGCAGCCCGACAGGGTCCAATCAGCCCCAGCATTTT; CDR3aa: CASSPTGSNQPQHF
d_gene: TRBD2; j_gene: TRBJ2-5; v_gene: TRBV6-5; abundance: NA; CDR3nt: TGTGCCAGCAGTTCCCGACTAGCGGGAGTAGAGACCCAGTACTTC; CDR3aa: CASSSRLAGVETQYF
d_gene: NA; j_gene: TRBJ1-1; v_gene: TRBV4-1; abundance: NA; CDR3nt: TGCGCCAGCAGCCAAGGGAAGGGAGGGACCAGAAACACTGAAGCTTTCTTT; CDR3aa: CASSQGKGGTRNTEAFF